Included here is one T cell receptor (beta chain) sequence, with context. Germline values: CDR1 SGHDN, CDR2 FVKESK. The CDR3 totals 14 residues. V lost 1 base, J lost 7 bases, and 13 bases lay in between. The data belong to a study of control samples from healthy donors and cancer patients. Libraries were prepared by immunoSEQ multiplex PCR; TCRdb keeps only in-frame clonotypes and omits some of them. This sample has 75,000 to 100,000 clones, with approximately 89% found just once. The receptor's source is a man in his forties or fifties in good health. The sequenced sample consisted of blood. The J gene is TRBJ2-5, the V gene TRBV14; D gene uncertain. The DNA for the CDR3 is TGTGCCAGCAGCCAAGCGTGGTCTCCGAGGACCCAGTACTTC. Residues: CASSQAWSPRTQYF.